This T cell receptor beta chain comes out of a study of blood T cell repertoires in COVID-19. About the research overall: Material from acute and convalescent COVID-19 was sourced from the United States, Italy and Spain. PBMCs, B-cell-depleted T cells, or T cells provided the cDNA or gDNA that made up the material.

Trimming left V 1 base short and J 0 bases short, with 10 bases between. Germline V gives CDR1 MGHRA, CDR2 YSYEKL. The CDR3 consists of 15 residues. Assay: immunoSEQ multiplex PCR; the TCRdb copy retains only in-frame clones and omits some. Among under 200,000 clones listed, roughly nine tenths were seen once. The TCR originated in a man aged 65 to 79 with active or convalescent COVID-19. Specimen: peripheral blood. The genes are TRBV4-1 and TRBJ2-7; D is unresolved. The CDR3 coding sequence is TGCGCCAGCAGCCAAGGTCCTATACCCTCCTACGAGCAGTACTTC. This gives the protein CASSQGPIPSYEQYF.